This T cell receptor beta chain derives from a study of blood T cell repertoires in COVID-19. Study details: From the United States, Italy and Spain came samples of acute and convalescent COVID-19. PBMCs, B-cell-depleted T cells, or T cells provided the cDNA or gDNA that made up the material.

This CDR3 comprises 12 residues. Germline CDR1 GTSNPN, CDR2 SVGIG (reference sequence). V lost 5 bases and J lost 6, with 11 bases in between. Per the study methods: Reference gene primer amplification gave nucleated cell count estimates. Some clones are missing from TCRdb's copy, which holds only in-frame ones; the method was immunoSEQ multiplex PCR. V and J calls and clone size are those listed in that table; D and trimming were worked out from the DNA. The table has about 80,000 clones, 70% to 80% seen once; the top ten hold around a sixth. J is TRBJ1-5 and V is TRBV30; perhaps TRBD1 as D (5 bases). The receptor was derived from a man in his 70s with active or convalescent COVID-19. Sequenced input: peripheral blood. CDR3 amino acids: CAWSGGGQPQHF. The CDR3 coding sequence is TGTGCCTGGTCGGGGGGAGGTCAGCCCCAGCATTTT.